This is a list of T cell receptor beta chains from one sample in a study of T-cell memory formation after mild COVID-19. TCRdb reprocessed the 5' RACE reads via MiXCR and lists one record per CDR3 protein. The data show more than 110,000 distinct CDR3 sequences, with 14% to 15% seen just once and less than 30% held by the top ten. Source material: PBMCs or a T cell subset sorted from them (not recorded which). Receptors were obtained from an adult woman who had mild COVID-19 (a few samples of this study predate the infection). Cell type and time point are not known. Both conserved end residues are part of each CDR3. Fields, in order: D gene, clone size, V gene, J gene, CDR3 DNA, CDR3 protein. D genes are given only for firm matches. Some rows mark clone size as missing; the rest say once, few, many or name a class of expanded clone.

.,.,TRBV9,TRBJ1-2,TGTGCCAGCAGCGTAGAAATCAGGGCTGGTGGCTACACCTTC,CASSVEIRAGGYTF
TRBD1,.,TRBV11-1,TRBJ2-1,TGTGCCAGCAGCCTAAGGGACAGGAGCTCCTACAATGAGCAGTTCTTC,CASSLRDRSSYNEQFF
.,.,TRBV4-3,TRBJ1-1,TGCGCCAGCAGCCACGAGACAGGTGTGAACACTGAAGCTTTCTTT,CASSHETGVNTEAFF
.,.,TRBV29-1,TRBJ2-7,TGCAGCGTTGCGGGGGACAGTGAGGGCCAATACGAGCAGTACTTC,CSVAGDSEGQYEQYF
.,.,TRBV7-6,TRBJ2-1,TGTGCCAGCAGCCCCAACCTGGACGGATACAATGAGCAGTTCTTC,CASSPNLDGYNEQFF
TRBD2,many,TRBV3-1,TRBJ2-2,TGTGCCAGCAGCCGTGATAGGACTAGCGGGGAAAGGCCCACCGGGGAGCTGTTTTTT,CASSRDRTSGERPTGELFF
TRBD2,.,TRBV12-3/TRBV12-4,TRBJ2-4,TGTGCCAGCAGTTTAGACGTGGGCGGGGGTATGGGAGCCAAAAACATTCAGTACTTC,CASSLDVGGGMGAKNIQYF
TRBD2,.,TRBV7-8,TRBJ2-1,TGTGCCAGTACGCCCAGGGAGGGAAGCTCCTACAATGAGCAGTTCTTC,CASTPREGSSYNEQFF
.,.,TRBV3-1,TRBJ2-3,TGTGCCAGCAGCCAACTAACTTGGGAGGGACAGGGCTTAGCGGGGTCCACAGATACGCAGTATTTT,CASSQLTWEGQGLAGSTDTQYF
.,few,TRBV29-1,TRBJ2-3,TGCAGCGCCACCAGGGAAGGGAACACAGATACGCAGTATTTT,CSATREGNTDTQYF
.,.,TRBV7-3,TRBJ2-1,TGTGCCAGCAGCTCTTCACACAGTTTTGTCGGGTTAGGGGCCCACAATGAGCAGTTCTTC,CASSSSHSFVGLGAHNEQFF
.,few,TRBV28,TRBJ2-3,TGTGCCAGCAGCCAGCCTCCCCTGGAGAGTCGCACAGATACGCAGTATTTT,CASSQPPLESRTDTQYF
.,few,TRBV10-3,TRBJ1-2,TGTGCCATCAGTGGGCACACTAACTATGGCTACACCTTC,CAISGHTNYGYTF
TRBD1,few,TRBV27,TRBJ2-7,TGTGCCAGCAGTCCAACAGGGGGCTGGGTCTACGAGCAGTACTTC,CASSPTGGWVYEQYF
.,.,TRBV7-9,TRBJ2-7,TGTGCCAGCAGCTTAGAAGGGAAATTCACCTACGAGCAGTACTTC,CASSLEGKFTYEQYF
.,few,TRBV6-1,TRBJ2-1,TGTGCCAGCAGGGGGGGACAGACCAAAGACAATGAGCAGTTCTTC,CASRGGQTKDNEQFF
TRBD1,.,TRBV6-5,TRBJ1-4,TGTGCCAGCAGTTTCGACATACAGGGGGCGAATGAAAAACTGTTTTTT,CASSFDIQGANEKLFF
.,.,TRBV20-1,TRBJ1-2,TGCAGTGCTGAGGCCCCTCGACAGGCTAACTATGGCTACACCTTC,CSAEAPRQANYGYTF
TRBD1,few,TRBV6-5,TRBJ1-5,TGTGCCAGCAGCTGGGGACAGGGCAATCAGCCCCAGCATTTT,CASSWGQGNQPQHF
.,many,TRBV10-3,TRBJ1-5,TGTGCCATCAGTGGACCAGGGGATAGCAATCAGCCCCAGCATTTT,CAISGPGDSNQPQHF
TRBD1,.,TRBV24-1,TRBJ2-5,TGTGCCACCAGTGCAGGCCTGGGACAGGTCAACCAAGAGACCCAGTACTTC,CATSAGLGQVNQETQYF
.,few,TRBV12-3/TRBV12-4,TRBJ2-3,TGTGCCAGCAGTTTTCCCCAGCATAGCACAGATACGCAGTATTTT,CASSFPQHSTDTQYF
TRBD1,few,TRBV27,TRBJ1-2,TGTGCCAGCAGCGATATCGGACAGGGCGTCTATGGCTACACCTTC,CASSDIGQGVYGYTF
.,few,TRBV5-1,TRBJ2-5,TGCGCCAGCAGCGCTTACCCTAAGGACCAAACGGGAGAGACCCAGTACTTC,CASSAYPKDQTGETQYF
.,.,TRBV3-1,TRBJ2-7,TGTGCCAGCAGCCAAGAGGGGGCGACGGGCTACGAGCAGTACTTC,CASSQEGATGYEQYF
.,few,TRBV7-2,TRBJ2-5,TGTGCCAGCAGCCCTCTAACAGGGTTACTCCAAGAGACCCAGTACTTC,CASSPLTGLLQETQYF
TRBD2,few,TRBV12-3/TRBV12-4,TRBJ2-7,TGTGCCAGCAGCACCCCTAGCGGGAACGGCTGGGAGCAGTACTTC,CASSTPSGNGWEQYF
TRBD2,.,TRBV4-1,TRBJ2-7,TGCGCCAGCAGCCAAGAGCGTCTAGCGGGGGCCTCCTACGAGCAGTACTTC,CASSQERLAGASYEQYF
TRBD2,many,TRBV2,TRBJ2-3,TGTGCCAGCAGTGAAAGGGAGGGGACCTCCGGAGGAGATACGCAGTATTTT,CASSEREGTSGGDTQYF
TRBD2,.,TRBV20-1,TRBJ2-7,TGCAGTGCTAGAGATTTGCGGGGGGAATCCTACGAGCAGTACTTC,CSARDLRGESYEQYF
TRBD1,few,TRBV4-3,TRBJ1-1,TGCGCCAGCAGCCAAGGGACAGGGCTGGACACTGAAGCTTTCTTT,CASSQGTGLDTEAFF
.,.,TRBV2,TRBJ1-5,TGTGCCAGCATGCGGGACACCGCGGGGGGGGATCAGCCCCAGCATTTT,CASMRDTAGGDQPQHF
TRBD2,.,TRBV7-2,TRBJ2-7,TGTGCCAGCAGTCCGGGACTAGCGGGAGGGTTCTACGAGCAGTACTTC,CASSPGLAGGFYEQYF
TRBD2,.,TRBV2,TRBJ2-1,TGTGCCAGCAGTGAATCTCCGGGACTAGCGTACGATGAGCAGTTCTTC,CASSESPGLAYDEQFF
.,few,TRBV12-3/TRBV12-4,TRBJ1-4,TGTGCCAGCAGTTTAGATGGTGAAAAACTGTTTTTT,CASSLDGEKLFF